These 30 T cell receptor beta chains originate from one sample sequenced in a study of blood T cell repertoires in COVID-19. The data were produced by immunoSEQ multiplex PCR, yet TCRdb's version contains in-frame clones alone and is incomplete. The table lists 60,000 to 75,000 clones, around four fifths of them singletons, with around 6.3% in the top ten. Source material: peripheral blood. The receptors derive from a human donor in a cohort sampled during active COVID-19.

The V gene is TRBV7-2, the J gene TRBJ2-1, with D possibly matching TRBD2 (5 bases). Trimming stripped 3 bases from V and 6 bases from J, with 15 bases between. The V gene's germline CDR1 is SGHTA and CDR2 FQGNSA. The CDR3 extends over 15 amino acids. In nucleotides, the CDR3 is TGTGCCAGCAGCTTGAAACCTGGAGGCCCCAATGAGCAGTTCTTC. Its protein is CASSLKPGGPNEQFF.

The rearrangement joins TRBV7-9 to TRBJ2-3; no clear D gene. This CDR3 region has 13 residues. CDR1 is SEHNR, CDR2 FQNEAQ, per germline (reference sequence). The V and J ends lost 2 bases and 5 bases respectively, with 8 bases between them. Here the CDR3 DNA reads TGTGCCAGCAGCTTATTGGTGAGAGATACGCAGTATTTT. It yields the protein CASSLLVRDTQYF. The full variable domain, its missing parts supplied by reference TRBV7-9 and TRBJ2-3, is DTGVSQNPRHKITKRGQNVTFRCDPISEHNRLYWYRQTLGQGPEFLTYFQNEAQLEKSRLLSDRFSAERPKGSFSTLEIQRTEQGDSAMYLCASSLLVRDTQYFGPGTRLTVL.

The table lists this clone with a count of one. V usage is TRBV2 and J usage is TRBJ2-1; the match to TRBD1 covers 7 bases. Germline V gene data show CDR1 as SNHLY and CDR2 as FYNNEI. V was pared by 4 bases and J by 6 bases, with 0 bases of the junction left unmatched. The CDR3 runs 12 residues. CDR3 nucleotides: TGTGCCAGCAGTGGGACAGGCAATGAGCAGTTCTTC. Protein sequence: CASSGTGNEQFF.

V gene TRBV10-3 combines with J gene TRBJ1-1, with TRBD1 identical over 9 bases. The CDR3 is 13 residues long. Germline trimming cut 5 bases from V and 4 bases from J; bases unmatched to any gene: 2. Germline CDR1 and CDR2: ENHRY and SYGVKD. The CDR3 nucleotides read TGTGCCATCAGTAAGGACAGGGGCACTGAAGCTTTCTTT. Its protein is CAISKDRGTEAFF.

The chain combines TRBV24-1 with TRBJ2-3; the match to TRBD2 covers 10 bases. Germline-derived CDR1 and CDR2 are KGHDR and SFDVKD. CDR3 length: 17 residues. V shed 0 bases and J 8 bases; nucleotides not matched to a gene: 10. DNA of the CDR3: TGTGCCACCAGTGATTTGGACCCAGCGGGGGGGCCGGGTACGCAGTATTTT. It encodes CATSDLDPAGGPGTQYF.

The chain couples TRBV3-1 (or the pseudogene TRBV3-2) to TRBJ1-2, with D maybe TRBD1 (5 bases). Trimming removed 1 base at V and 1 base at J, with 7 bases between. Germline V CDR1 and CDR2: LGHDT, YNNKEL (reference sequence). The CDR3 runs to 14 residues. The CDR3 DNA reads TGTGCCAGCAGCCAAGGGACATTTAACTATGGCTACACCTTC. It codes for CASSQGTFNYGYTF.

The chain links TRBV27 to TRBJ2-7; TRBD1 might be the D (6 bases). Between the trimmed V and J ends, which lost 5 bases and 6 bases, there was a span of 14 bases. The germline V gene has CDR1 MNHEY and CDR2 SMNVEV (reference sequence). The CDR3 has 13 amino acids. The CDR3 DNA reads TGTGCCAGCAGTCCACCAGTAGGGGGCGAGCAGTACTTC. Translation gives CASSPPVGGEQYF.

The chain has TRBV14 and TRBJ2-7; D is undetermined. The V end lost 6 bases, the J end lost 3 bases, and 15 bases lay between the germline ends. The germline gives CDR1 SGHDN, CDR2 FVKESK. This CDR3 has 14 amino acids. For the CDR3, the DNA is TGTGCCAGCAGTCGATCTGCTATATACTACGAGCAGTACTTC. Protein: CASSRSAIYYEQYF.

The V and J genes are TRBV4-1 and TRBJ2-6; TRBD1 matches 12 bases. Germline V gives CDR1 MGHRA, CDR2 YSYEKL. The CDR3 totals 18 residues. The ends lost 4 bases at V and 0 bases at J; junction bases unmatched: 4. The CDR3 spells CASSLGQGANSGANVLTF. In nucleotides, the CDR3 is TGCGCCAGCAGCCTGGGACAGGGGGCGAACTCTGGGGCCAACGTCCTGACTTTC.

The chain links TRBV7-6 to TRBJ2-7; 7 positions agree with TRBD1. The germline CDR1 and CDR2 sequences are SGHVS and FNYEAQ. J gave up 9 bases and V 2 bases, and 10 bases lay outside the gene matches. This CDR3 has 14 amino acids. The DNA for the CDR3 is TGTGCCAGCAGCTTAAGGCAGGGGGAACCCGGGCAGTACTTC. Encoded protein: CASSLRQGEPGQYF.

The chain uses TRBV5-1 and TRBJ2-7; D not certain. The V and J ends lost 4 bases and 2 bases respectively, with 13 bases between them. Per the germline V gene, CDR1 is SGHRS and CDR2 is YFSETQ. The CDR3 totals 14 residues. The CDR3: CASSPGNRAYEQYF. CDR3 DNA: TGCGCCAGCAGCCCCGGAAACAGAGCCTACGAGCAGTACTTC.

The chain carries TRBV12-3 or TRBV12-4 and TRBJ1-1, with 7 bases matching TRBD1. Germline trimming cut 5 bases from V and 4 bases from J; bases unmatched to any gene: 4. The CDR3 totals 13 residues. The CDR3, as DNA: TGTGCCAGCAGTACAGGGGAAGTCACTGAAGCTTTCTTT. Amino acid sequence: CASSTGEVTEAFF.

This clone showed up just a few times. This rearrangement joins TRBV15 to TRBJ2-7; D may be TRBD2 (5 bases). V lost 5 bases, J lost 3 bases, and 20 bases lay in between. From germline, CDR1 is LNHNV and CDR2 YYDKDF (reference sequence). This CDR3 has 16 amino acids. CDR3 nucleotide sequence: TGTGCCACCAGCCGACCCAACCCCAGTGGGAGCTACGAGCAGTACTTC. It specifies CATSRPNPSGSYEQYF.

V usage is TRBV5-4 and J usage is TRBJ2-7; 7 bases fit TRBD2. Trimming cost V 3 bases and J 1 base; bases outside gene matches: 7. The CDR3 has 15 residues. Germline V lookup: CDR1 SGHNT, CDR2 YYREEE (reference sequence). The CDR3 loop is CASSSYGGGSYEQYF. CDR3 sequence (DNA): TGTGCCAGCAGCTCCTACGGCGGGGGTTCCTACGAGCAGTACTTC.

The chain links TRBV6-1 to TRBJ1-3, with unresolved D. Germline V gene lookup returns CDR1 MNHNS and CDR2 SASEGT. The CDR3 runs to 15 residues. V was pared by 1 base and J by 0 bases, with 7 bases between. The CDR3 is CASSEVGSSGNTIYF. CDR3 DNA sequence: TGTGCCAGCAGTGAAGTTGGCAGCTCTGGAAACACCATATATTTT.

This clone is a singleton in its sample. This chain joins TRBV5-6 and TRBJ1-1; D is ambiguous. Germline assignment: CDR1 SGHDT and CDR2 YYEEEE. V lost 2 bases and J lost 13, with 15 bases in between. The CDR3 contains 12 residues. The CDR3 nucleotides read TGTGCCAGCAGCTTTGCCCGGGCTGAGGGTTTCTTT. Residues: CASSFARAEGFF. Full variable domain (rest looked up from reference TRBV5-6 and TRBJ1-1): DAGVTQSPTHLIKTRGQQVTLRCSPKSGHDTVSWYQQALGQGPQFIFQYYEEEERQRGNFPDRFSGHQFPNYSSELNVNALLLGDSALYLCASSFARAEGFFGQGTRLTVV.

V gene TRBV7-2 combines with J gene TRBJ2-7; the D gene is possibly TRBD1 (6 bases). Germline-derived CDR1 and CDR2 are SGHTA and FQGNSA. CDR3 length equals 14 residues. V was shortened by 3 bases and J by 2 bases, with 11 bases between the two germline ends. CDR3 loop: CASSFSGTTYEQYF. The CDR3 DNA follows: TGTGCCAGCAGCTTTTCGGGGACAACCTACGAGCAGTACTTC.

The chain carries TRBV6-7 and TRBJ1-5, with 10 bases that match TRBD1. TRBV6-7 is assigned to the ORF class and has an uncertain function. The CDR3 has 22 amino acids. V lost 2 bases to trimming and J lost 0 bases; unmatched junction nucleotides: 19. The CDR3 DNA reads TGTGCCAGCAGTTACCACTCCGAACGGGACAGGGGCCTCTCTACTAGCAATCAGCCCCAGCATTTT. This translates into CASSYHSERDRGLSTSNQPQHF.

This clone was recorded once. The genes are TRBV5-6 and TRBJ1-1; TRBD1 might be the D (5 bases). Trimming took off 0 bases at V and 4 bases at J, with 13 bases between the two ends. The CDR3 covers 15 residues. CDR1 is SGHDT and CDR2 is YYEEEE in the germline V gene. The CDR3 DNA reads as TGTGCCAGCAGCTTGGATGTGGGGCTGGTCACTGAAGCTTTCTTT. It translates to CASSLDVGLVTEAFF.

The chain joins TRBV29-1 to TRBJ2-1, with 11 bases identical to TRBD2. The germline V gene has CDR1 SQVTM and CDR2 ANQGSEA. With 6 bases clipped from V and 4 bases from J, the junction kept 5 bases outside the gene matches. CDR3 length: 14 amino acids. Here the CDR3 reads CSVSSGRRYNEQFF. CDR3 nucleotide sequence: TGCAGCGTCTCTAGCGGGAGGAGGTACAATGAGCAGTTCTTC.

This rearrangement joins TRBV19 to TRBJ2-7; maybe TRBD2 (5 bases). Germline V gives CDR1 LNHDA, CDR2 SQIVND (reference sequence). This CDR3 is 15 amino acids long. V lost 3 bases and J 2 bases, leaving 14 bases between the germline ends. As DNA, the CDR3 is TGTGCCAGTAGTATTAAAGGGAGTAGGGCCTACGAGCAGTACTTC. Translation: CASSIKGSRAYEQYF.

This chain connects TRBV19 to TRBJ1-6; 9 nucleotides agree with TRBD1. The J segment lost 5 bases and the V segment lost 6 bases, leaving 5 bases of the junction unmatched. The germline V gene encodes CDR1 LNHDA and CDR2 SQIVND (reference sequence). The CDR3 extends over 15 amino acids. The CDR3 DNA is TGTGCCAGTAGCCCCCGGGACAGGGATAATTCACCCCTCCACTTT. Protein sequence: CASSPRDRDNSPLHF.

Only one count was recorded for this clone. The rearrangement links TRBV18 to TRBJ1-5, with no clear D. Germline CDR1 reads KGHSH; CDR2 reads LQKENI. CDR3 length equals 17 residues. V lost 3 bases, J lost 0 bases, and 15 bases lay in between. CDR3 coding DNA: TGTGCCAGCTCACCGGACCATCCGGGGAATAGCAATCAGCCCCAGCATTTT. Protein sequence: CASSPDHPGNSNQPQHF.

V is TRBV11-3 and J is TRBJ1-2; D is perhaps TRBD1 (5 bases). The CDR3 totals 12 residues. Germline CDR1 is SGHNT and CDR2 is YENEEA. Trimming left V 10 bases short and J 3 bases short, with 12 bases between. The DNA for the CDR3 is TGTGCCAACTCGGGCAGGGACTATGGCTACACCTTC. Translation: CANSGRDYGYTF.

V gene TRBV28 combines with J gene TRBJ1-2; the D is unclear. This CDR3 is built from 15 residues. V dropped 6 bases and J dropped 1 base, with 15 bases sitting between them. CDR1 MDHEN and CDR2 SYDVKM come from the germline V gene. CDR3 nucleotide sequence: TGTGCCAGCAGCTTACGGAGTGGAGATAACTATGGCTACACCTTC. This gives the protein CASSLRSGDNYGYTF.

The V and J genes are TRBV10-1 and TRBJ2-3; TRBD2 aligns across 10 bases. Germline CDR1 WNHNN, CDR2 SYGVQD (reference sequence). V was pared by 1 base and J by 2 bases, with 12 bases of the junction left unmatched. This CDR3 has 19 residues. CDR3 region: CASSEFGRLAGAYTDTQYF. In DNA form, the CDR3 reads TGCGCCAGCAGTGAGTTCGGTCGCCTAGCGGGGGCTTACACAGATACGCAGTATTTT.

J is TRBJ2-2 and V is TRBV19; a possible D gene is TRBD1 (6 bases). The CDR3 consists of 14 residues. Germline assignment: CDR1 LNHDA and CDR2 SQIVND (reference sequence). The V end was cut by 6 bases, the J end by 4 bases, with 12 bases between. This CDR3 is CASSQDRSTGELFF. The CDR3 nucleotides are TGTGCCAGTAGCCAAGACAGGAGCACCGGGGAGCTGTTTTTT.

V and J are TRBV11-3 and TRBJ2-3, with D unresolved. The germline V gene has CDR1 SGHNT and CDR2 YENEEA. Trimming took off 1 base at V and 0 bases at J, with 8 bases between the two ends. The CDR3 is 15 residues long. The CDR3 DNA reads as TGTGCCAGCAGCTTAGGTGATGGCAGCACAGATACGCAGTATTTT. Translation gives CASSLGDGSTDTQYF.

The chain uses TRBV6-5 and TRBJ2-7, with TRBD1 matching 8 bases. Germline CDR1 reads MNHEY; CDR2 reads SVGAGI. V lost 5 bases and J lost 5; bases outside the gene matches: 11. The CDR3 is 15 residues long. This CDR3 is CASSIHGQGIDEQYF. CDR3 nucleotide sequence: TGTGCCAGCAGTATACACGGACAGGGAATCGACGAGCAGTACTTC.

The CDR3 here is CSVRGTGANVLTF. The DNA for the CDR3 is TGCAGCGTTCGGGGGACCGGGGCCAACGTCCTGACTTTC. The chain combines TRBV29-1 with TRBJ2-6, with D maybe TRBD2 (6 bases). Trimming left V 5 bases short and J 4 bases short, with 9 bases between. The germline CDR1 and CDR2 sequences are SQVTM and ANQGSEA. This CDR3 is built from 13 residues. Full variable domain (missing parts from reference TRBV29-1 and TRBJ2-6): SAVISQKPSRDICQRGTSLTIQCQVDSQVTMMFWYRQQPGQSLTLIATANQGSEATYESGFVIDKFPISRPNLTFSTLTVSNMSPEDSSIYLCSVRGTGANVLTFGAGSRLTVL.